This is a list of T cell receptor beta chains from one sample in a study of HIV-infected patients and healthy controls. TCRdb re-derived calls from the 5' RACE reads in MiXCR, one entry per CDR3 protein. The table records around 26,000 distinct CDR3 sequences, 8% to 10% of them present only once. The specimen was blood. All receptors come from an adult in good health. CDR3s include the opening cysteine and the closing phenylalanine or tryptophan. A D gene is named only where the DNA matches it firmly. Rows may omit the clone size; those that give it use once, few, many or a size class.

few TRBJ1-4 - TRBV28 CASTSWAGKGEKLFF TGTGCCAGCACCAGCTGGGCTGGGAAGGGGGAAAAACTGTTTTTT
- TRBJ1-4 - TRBV19 CASSIPGHPVNNEKLFF TGTGCCAGTAGCATTCCGGGACATCCAGTTAATAATGAAAAACTGTTTTTT
many TRBJ1-1 - TRBV12-3/TRBV12-4 CACRNGGGGTEAFF TGTGCCTGTCGAAACGGGGGGGGCGGCACTGAAGCTTTCTTT
many TRBJ1-2 TRBD1 TRBV19 CASSPGTGGGYTF TGTGCCAGTAGTCCCGGGACAGGGGGAGGCTACACCTTC
- TRBJ1-1 TRBD1 TRBV5-5 CASSSVLGQTNTEAFF TGTGCCAGCAGCTCCGTCCTGGGACAGACGAACACTGAAGCTTTCTTT
- TRBJ2-3 TRBD2 TRBV5-1 CASSSAQRGVVSTDTQYF TGCGCCAGCAGCTCAGCACAGCGGGGGGTCGTTAGCACAGATACGCAGTATTTT
many TRBJ1-5 - TRBV19 CATGRGMRQPQHF TGTGCCACCGGGCGGGGGATGAGGCAGCCCCAGCATTTT
many TRBJ1-1 - TRBV20-1 CSARGGALDTEAFF TGCAGTGCTAGGGGGGGGGCTCTAGACACTGAAGCTTTCTTT
many TRBJ2-3 TRBD2 TRBV19 CASKVGGGLTDTQYF TGTGCCAGTAAGGTTGGCGGGGGACTCACAGATACGCAGTATTTT
many TRBJ2-3 - TRBV7-9 CASSFAADTQYF TGTGCCAGCAGCTTTGCGGCAGATACGCAGTATTTT
many TRBJ1-6 - TRBV5-4 CASSLDGSSYNSPLHF TGTGCCAGCAGCTTGGATGGGAGCTCCTATAATTCACCCCTCCACTTT
- TRBJ1-2 - TRBV20-1 CSAPPEERYTF TGCAGTGCCCCCCCCGAAGAACGCTACACCTTC
many TRBJ2-3 TRBD2 TRBV5-1 CASSLPGLANTDTQYF TGCGCCAGCAGCTTGCCGGGACTAGCTAACACAGATACGCAGTATTTT
many TRBJ1-5 - TRBV11-1 CASSFGADQPQHF TGTGCCAGCAGCTTCGGGGCAGATCAGCCCCAGCATTTT
many TRBJ2-7 - TRBV27 CASSLSPTVREQYF TGTGCCAGCAGTTTATCCCCGACAGTTCGCGAGCAGTACTTC
many TRBJ2-3 TRBD2 TRBV19 CASSAGTTNGDTQYF TGTGCCAGTAGTGCCGGGACTACCAATGGGGATACGCAGTATTTT
many TRBJ1-2 - TRBV3-1 CASSHRVGGYGYTF TGTGCCAGCAGCCATAGGGTCGGTGGCTATGGCTACACCTTC
few TRBJ2-7 - TRBV2 CASSGGLAGYEQYF TGTGCCAGCAGTGGGGGCCTGGCGGGCTACGAGCAGTACTTC
many TRBJ2-7 - TRBV6-5 CASSYGLLGEQYF TGTGCCAGCAGTTACGGGCTCCTCGGCGAGCAGTACTTC
- TRBJ1-5 - TRBV4-1 CASSQADGVNQPQHF TGCGCCAGCAGCCAAGCGGATGGGGTCAATCAGCCCCAGCATTTT
many TRBJ1-3 - TRBV11-2 CASSLGPNSGNTIYF TGTGCCAGCAGCTTGGGACCGAACTCTGGAAACACCATATATTTT
- TRBJ1-2 - TRBV7-8 CASSLVGGANYGYTF TGTGCCAGCAGCTTAGTTGGGGGGGCGAACTATGGCTACACCTTC
few TRBJ1-1 - TRBV11-3 CASSLTSGRAFVVTEAFF TGTGCCAGCAGCTTAACGTCGGGCAGGGCGTTCGTTGTGACTGAAGCTTTCTTT
medium-sized TRBJ1-1 - TRBV5-1 CASSWTLDTEAFF TGCGCCAGCAGCTGGACCCTGGACACTGAAGCTTTCTTT
many TRBJ1-5 - TRBV12-3/TRBV12-4 CASSLRDQPQHF TGTGCCAGCAGTTTAAGGGATCAGCCCCAGCATTTT
many TRBJ1-5 - TRBV30 CAWSVSQEYQPQHF TGTGCCTGGAGTGTATCACAGGAATACCAGCCCCAGCATTTT
few TRBJ2-6 TRBD1 TRBV6-6 CASRDTGGSGANVLTF TGTGCCAGCAGAGACACAGGGGGCTCTGGGGCCAACGTCCTGACTTTC
many TRBJ1-1 - TRBV28 CASSSVGVGSTEAFF TGTGCCAGCAGTTCAGTTGGGGTGGGGAGCACTGAAGCTTTCTTT
many TRBJ2-3 TRBD2 TRBV14 CASSQDRLAGAGDTQYF TGTGCCAGCAGCCAAGATCGGTTAGCGGGGGCGGGAGATACGCAGTATTTT
- TRBJ2-3 - TRBV10-3 CAIAWSYGTDTQYF TGTGCCATCGCTTGGAGCTACGGGACAGATACGCAGTATTTT
many TRBJ1-5 - TRBV28 CASSNKRNQPQHF TGTGCCAGCAGTAACAAGAGGAATCAGCCCCAGCATTTT